Each of the 27 T cell receptor beta chains below was sequenced from the same sample in a study of T cell responses to AZD1222 COVID-19 vaccine. Assay used: immunoSEQ multiplex PCR; TCRdb lists only in-frame clones, some missing. This sample has around 99,000 clones; around 92% occur once, and the top ten carry approximately 8.9%. Here the sequenced sample was peripheral blood, taken 28 days after the second AZD1222 dose. The receptors were sampled from an adult who received the AZD1222 COVID-19 vaccine.

The CDR3, as DNA: TGTGCCAGCAGTTCCTTACAGGGGAGATATGGCTACACCTTC. Translation: CASSSLQGRYGYTF. The chain joins TRBV6-5 to TRBJ1-2, with 7 bases lining up with TRBD1. This CDR3 region has 14 residues. Germline V gene lookup returns CDR1 MNHEY and CDR2 SVGAGI. V gave up 4 bases and J gave up 5 bases; unmatched junction bases: 7.

This clone has only one observation. The V gene is TRBV18, the J gene TRBJ1-1, with D possibly matching TRBD1 (6 bases). This CDR3 contains 14 residues. The V end was cut by 3 bases, the J end by 0 bases, with 8 bases between. The germline gives CDR1 KGHSH, CDR2 LQKENI. The chain's CDR3 is CASSPRTVNTEAFF. DNA of the CDR3: TGTGCCAGCTCACCGCGGACAGTGAACACTGAAGCTTTCTTT.

The rearrangement links TRBV7-2 to TRBJ1-5; 10 bases are a match to TRBD1. The germline CDR1 and CDR2 sequences are SGHTA and FQGNSA. V lost 5 bases and J lost 7; bases outside the gene matches: 8. The CDR3 length is 15 residues. The chain's CDR3 is CASSVDRGLEQPQHF. As DNA, the CDR3 is TGTGCCAGCAGCGTAGACAGGGGGCTAGAACAGCCCCAGCATTTT.

The chain joins TRBV7-8 to TRBJ1-2, with D unclear. The CDR3 contains 15 residues. The V gene lost 5 bases and the J gene lost 0 bases, with 13 bases spanning the gap. Germline CDR1 is SGHVS and CDR2 is FQNEAQ. Written as DNA, the CDR3 is TGTGCCAGCAGCCCCCTGTCCAGTCCTAACTATGGCTACACCTTC. Translation: CASSPLSSPNYGYTF.

The V call is TRBV30, the J call TRBJ1-6; no clear D. Germline CDR1 GTSNPN, CDR2 SVGIG (reference sequence). The V end lost 1 base, the J end lost 9 bases, and 7 bases lay between the germline ends. This CDR3 contains 12 residues. As DNA, the CDR3 is TGTGCCTGGAGTGGAAGTTCTTCACCCCTCCACTTT. Amino acid sequence: CAWSGSSSPLHF.

This clone turned up a few times. The chain links TRBV30 to TRBJ1-1, with TRBD1 as a possible D gene (6 bases). Germline loops: CDR1 GTSNPN, CDR2 SVGIG (reference sequence). The CDR3 contains 14 residues. Trimming shortened V by 4 bases and J by 0 bases, and 12 bases separated the two germline ends. CDR3 DNA: TGTGCCTGGAATACACAGGGAATGAACACTGAAGCTTTCTTT. Protein product: CAWNTQGMNTEAFF. Full variable domain (outside the CDR3, taken from reference TRBV30 and TRBJ1-1): SQTIHQWPATLVQPVGSPLSLECTVEGTSNPNLYWYRQAAGRGLQLLFYSVGIGQISSEVPQNLSASRPQDRQFILSSKKLLLSDSGFYLCAWNTQGMNTEAFFGQGTRLTVV.

CDR3 coding DNA: TGTGCCTGGAGTGTACTCAGGGGGAACACCGGGGAGCTGTTTTTT. Translating it yields CAWSVLRGNTGELFF. This sequence joins TRBV30 and TRBJ2-2; D is perhaps TRBD1 (6 bases). The V gene lost 0 bases and the J gene lost 1 base, with 9 bases spanning the gap. The CDR3 totals 15 residues. Germline CDR1 and CDR2: GTSNPN and SVGIG (reference sequence).

The genes are TRBV5-8 and TRBJ1-5; D perhaps matches TRBD1 (6 bases). V lost 4 bases and J 3 bases, leaving 11 bases between the germline ends. This CDR3 comprises 14 residues. Germline CDR1 is SGHTS and CDR2 is YDEGEE. The CDR3 protein is CASSLRGNNQPQHF. CDR3 DNA sequence: TGTGCCAGCAGCCTAAGGGGGAACAATCAGCCCCAGCATTTT.

The chain couples TRBV19 to TRBJ2-1, with D perhaps matching TRBD1 or TRBD2 (5 bases each). V lost 3 bases to trimming and J lost 5 bases, with 14 bases between them. Germline assignment: CDR1 LNHDA and CDR2 SQIVND (reference sequence). This CDR3 contains 15 residues. CDR3 DNA: TGTGCCAGTAGTATTCTTCAGGGACCACACAATGAGCAGTTCTTC. Amino acids: CASSILQGPHNEQFF.

The V call is TRBV28, the J call TRBJ1-2; possibly TRBD1 for D (6 bases). This CDR3 has 14 amino acids. The germline V gene encodes CDR1 MDHEN and CDR2 SYDVKM. The germline V and J ends were trimmed by 7 bases and 4 bases, with 16 bases remaining between them. The CDR3 reads CASTPGGLIYGYTF. CDR3 DNA: TGTGCCAGCACCCCGGGGGGGCTGATCTATGGCTACACCTTC.

This chain uses TRBV28 with TRBJ2-3; D is ambiguous. V lost 8 bases, J lost 0 bases, and 15 bases lay in between. This CDR3 spans 15 amino acids. CDR1 is MDHEN, CDR2 SYDVKM, per germline. The CDR3 loop is CASRDVGGSTDTQYF. The CDR3 DNA sequence: TGTGCCAGCCGAGACGTGGGCGGAAGCACAGATACGCAGTATTTT. Together with reference TRBV28 and TRBJ2-3, the CDR3 gives the full variable domain: DVKVTQSSRYLVKRTGEKVFLECVQDMDHENMFWYRQDPGLGLRLIYFSYDVKMKEKGDIPEGYSVSREKKERFSLILESASTNQTSMYLCASRDVGGSTDTQYFGPGTRLTVL.

The chain couples TRBV5-1 to TRBJ2-3; TRBD1 might be the D (5 bases). V lost 1 base and J lost 5, with 8 bases in between. This CDR3 has 13 residues. The germline V gene has CDR1 SGHRS and CDR2 YFSETQ. Here the CDR3 reads CASSLRGGDTQYF. The CDR3 bases are TGCGCCAGCAGCTTGAGGGGCGGAGATACGCAGTATTTT.

The chain carries TRBV5-6 and TRBJ2-7, with D possibly being TRBD1 or TRBD2 (6 bases each). The V gene lost 0 bases and the J gene lost 5 bases, with 15 bases spanning the gap. CDR1 and CDR2 from the germline V gene are SGHDT and YYEEEE. CDR3 size: 15 residues. The CDR3 loop is CASSLAGGLRNEQYF. In DNA form, the CDR3 reads TGTGCCAGCAGCTTGGCCGGGGGCCTTAGGAACGAGCAGTACTTC.

This chain connects TRBV3-1 (or the pseudogene TRBV3-2) to TRBJ2-3, with D uncertain. Deletions cut 4 bases from V and 4 bases from J, with 12 bases between. CDR1 and CDR2 (germline): LGHDT, YNNKEL (reference sequence). This CDR3 comprises 14 residues. The CDR3 loop reads CASSPNGPPDTQYF. The CDR3 bases are TGTGCCAGCAGCCCGAACGGGCCCCCAGATACGCAGTATTTT.

This clone was seen a few times. The junction shows a germline mismatch at one end, possibly a read error. The chain employs TRBV7-7 and TRBJ2-5; weak D call: TRBD2 (5 bases). CDR3 length equals 14 residues. Germline V gene data show CDR1 as SSHAT and CDR2 as FNYEAQ (reference sequence). CDR3 residues: CASSLASGVETQYF. In DNA form, the CDR3 reads TGTGCTAGCAGCTTAGCGTCCGGGGTGGAGACCCAGTACTTC.

DNA of the CDR3: TGTGCCAGCAGTTACAGGGCGACCGGGACAACCAAAACTCAACACTACAATGAGCAGTTCTTC. It codes for CASSYRATGTTKTQHYNEQFF. V is TRBV6-2 or TRBV6-3 and J is TRBJ2-1, with D possibly matching TRBD1 (6 bases). V lost 2 bases, J lost 3 bases, and 29 bases lay in between. The germline CDR1 and CDR2 sequences are MNHEY and SVGEGT. This CDR3 has 21 amino acids.

This chain joins TRBV19 and TRBJ1-1; D gene ambiguous. The CDR3 consists of 13 residues. Germline V lookup: CDR1 LNHDA, CDR2 SQIVND (reference sequence). Trimming shortened V by 5 bases and J by 0 bases, and 7 bases separated the two germline ends. The DNA for the CDR3 is TGTGCCAGTAGTGACACTTTGAACACTGAAGCTTTCTTT. Translated: CASSDTLNTEAFF.

CDR3 in amino acids: CASSGTAYEQYF. The CDR3, as DNA: TGTGCCAGCAGCGGGACAGCCTACGAGCAGTACTTC. This sequence joins TRBV6-1 and TRBJ2-7; 7 bases agree with TRBD1. The CDR3 covers 12 residues. With V trimmed by 6 bases and J by 2 bases, 1 base remained unmatched. The germline CDR1 and CDR2 sequences are MNHNS and SASEGT.

This sequence joins TRBV6-5 and TRBJ2-5; 10 bases agree with TRBD2. The CDR3 has 12 amino acids. The junction had 1 base not matched to a gene; V was cut back by 8 bases and J by 4 bases. Germline values: CDR1 MNHEY, CDR2 SVGAGI. As DNA, the CDR3 is TGTGCCAGCTTAGCGGGAGGAGAGACCCAGTACTTC. Translation gives CASLAGGETQYF.

This sequence joins TRBV19 and TRBJ1-2, with unresolved D. This CDR3 has 13 amino acids. V shed 3 bases and J shed 4 bases, with 9 bases lying between them. Germline V gene data show CDR1 as LNHDA and CDR2 as SQIVND (reference sequence). CDR3 in DNA: TGTGCCAGTAGTATTACAGAGAGCTATGGCTACACCTTC. Protein sequence: CASSITESYGYTF.

The chain joins TRBV7-8 to TRBJ1-3; D gene unclear. The germline V gene has CDR1 SGHVS and CDR2 FQNEAQ. This CDR3 is 14 amino acids long. Trimming pared 5 bases from V and 0 bases from J, leaving 8 bases between. The CDR3 coding sequence is TGTGCCAGCAGCCGAGAAACCTCTGGAAACACCATATATTTT. Its protein is CASSRETSGNTIYF.

V is TRBV28 and J is TRBJ2-7; 12 bases are shared with TRBD1. The V and J ends lost 3 bases and 0 bases, in that order; junction bases with no gene match: 12. This CDR3 is 19 amino acids long. CDR1 MDHEN and CDR2 SYDVKM come from the germline V gene. The CDR3 DNA is TGTGCCAGCAGTTTGCCCCGGGACAGGGGGCTATCTGGCTCCTACGAGCAGTACTTC. Protein product: CASSLPRDRGLSGSYEQYF.

The V and J genes are TRBV27 and TRBJ2-1, with 12 bases matching TRBD2. This CDR3 has 16 residues. The V gene's germline CDR1 is MNHEY and CDR2 SMNVEV (reference sequence). Trimming removed 6 bases from V and 9 bases from J; junction bases left unmatched: 12. The CDR3: CASSRRLAGEGGEQFF. The CDR3 DNA reads as TGTGCCAGCAGCCGAAGACTAGCGGGAGAGGGGGGTGAGCAGTTCTTC.

V usage is TRBV10-1 and J usage is TRBJ1-3; no firm D call. V gave up 2 bases and J gave up 0 bases, with 11 bases separating them. The CDR3 runs 16 residues. CDR1 and CDR2 from the germline V gene are WNHNN and SYGVQD (reference sequence). Here the CDR3 reads CASSERTGVSGNTIYF. The CDR3 DNA sequence: TGCGCCAGCAGTGAGCGGACTGGAGTCTCTGGAAACACCATATATTTT.

The sample holds one count of this clone. The V call is TRBV19, the J call TRBJ1-5; the D gene is possibly TRBD1 (6 bases). Germline CDR1 is LNHDA and CDR2 is SQIVND (reference sequence). CDR3 size: 17 residues. V dropped 4 bases and J dropped 3 bases, with 19 bases sitting between them. This chain's CDR3 is CASSNTQGSAFNQPQHF. In nucleotides, the CDR3 is TGTGCCAGTAGTAATACACAGGGATCGGCTTTCAATCAGCCCCAGCATTTT.

The V call is TRBV14, the J call TRBJ1-2; D is undetermined. Germline CDR1 SGHDN, CDR2 FVKESK. With 3 bases removed from V and 6 bases from J, the gap between germline ends came to 11 bases. The CDR3 has 13 amino acids. The CDR3 nucleotides read TGTGCCAGCAGCCATATCCGAGGGAATGGCTACACCTTC. Its translation: CASSHIRGNGYTF.

As concerns this clone: Germline and junction disagree at one end, which may indicate a read error. The chain employs TRBV7-7 and TRBJ1-2; tentatively, D is TRBD1 (5 bases). CDR1 is SSHAT, CDR2 FNYEAQ, per germline (reference sequence). The CDR3 length is 17 residues. The CDR3 spells CASSLRRRRQIKYGYTF. The CDR3 DNA reads as TGTGCTAGCAGCTTACGCCGCCGCAGACAGATAAAATATGGCTACACCTTC.